These 32 T cell receptor beta chains were sequenced from one sample in a study of patients and donors after allogeneic stem cell transplantation. TCRdb redid the calling of the RT-PCR reads with MiXCR, one entry per CDR3 protein. This sample carries some 200,000 distinct CDR3 sequences, approximately 41% of them seen once, and the ten largest clones take less than 40%. Sequencing used blood, either unsorted or a sorted T cell fraction (not recorded which). The receptor set was obtained from a human donor who was either an allogeneic HSCT recipient or a stem cell or donor lymphocyte infusion donor (not recorded which). It is not recorded whose cells these are; they may come from a transplant donor.

In this sample, this clonotype turned up a few times. The V gene is TRBV6-5, the J gene TRBJ2-3, with 7 bases aligning to TRBD1. Germline assignment: CDR1 MNHEY and CDR2 SVGAGI. The CDR3 length is 17 residues. The trim removed 6 bases at V and 6 bases at J, leaving 18 bases unmatched. Here the CDR3 DNA reads TGTGCCAGCAGCTGGGGATCTCCGGGACAGCCGGGGGATACGCAGTATTTT. Protein sequence: CASSWGSPGQPGDTQYF.

This chain connects TRBV12-3 or TRBV12-4 to TRBJ2-1; 10 bases line up with TRBD1. Trimming removed 6 bases from V and 7 bases from J; junction bases left unmatched: 12. The CDR3 totals 16 residues. This CDR3 reads CASSRGQGGMRNEQFF. The CDR3 nucleotides are TGTGCCAGCAGCCGAGGACAGGGGGGAATGAGAAATGAGCAGTTCTTC.

The chain links TRBV2 to TRBJ2-1; TRBD2 matches 13 bases. From germline, CDR1 is SNHLY and CDR2 FYNNEI. The CDR3 totals 16 residues. The J segment lost 2 bases and the V segment lost 7 bases, leaving 5 bases of the junction unmatched. The CDR3 loop reads CASNLLAGGTYNEQFF. The DNA of the CDR3 is TGTGCCAGCAACCTACTAGCGGGAGGGACCTACAATGAGCAGTTCTTC.

This clonotype was seen a single time. The rearrangement links TRBV7-9 to TRBJ1-1; 10 bases agree with TRBD1. V shed 4 bases, J shed 4 bases, and the junction held 9 bases outside the gene matches. Germline CDR1 reads SEHNR; CDR2 reads FQNEAQ (reference sequence). This CDR3 is built from 16 residues. The CDR3 sequence: CASSSPWDRGCTEAFF. In DNA, the CDR3 is TGTGCCAGCAGCTCACCTTGGGACAGGGGTTGCACTGAAGCTTTCTTT.

The chain joins TRBV6-2 or TRBV6-3 to TRBJ2-5; tentatively, D is TRBD2 (6 bases). V was shortened by 4 bases and J by 0 bases, with 9 bases between the two germline ends. Germline CDR1 is MNHEY and CDR2 is SVGEGT. CDR3 length equals 14 residues. The CDR3 DNA reads as TGTGCCAGCAGTTGGGACTTGTACCAAGAGACCCAGTACTTC. Its translation: CASSWDLYQETQYF.

CDR3 nucleotides: TGCAGCGTCGTACAGGGAAATCAGCCCCAGCATTTT. Protein product: CSVVQGNQPQHF. This chain uses TRBV29-1 with TRBJ1-5; TRBD1 is a possible D gene (6 bases). The CDR3 spans 12 residues. The V and J ends lost 6 bases and 4 bases respectively, with 10 bases between them. Germline assignment: CDR1 SQVTM and CDR2 ANQGSEA. Full variable domain (remainder filled in from reference TRBV29-1 and TRBJ1-5): SAVISQKPSRDICQRGTSLTIQCQVDSQVTMMFWYRQQPGQSLTLIATANQGSEATYESGFVIDKFPISRPNLTFSTLTVSNMSPEDSSIYLCSVVQGNQPQHFGDGTRLSIL.

The rearrangement links TRBV5-1 to TRBJ2-3; 8 nucleotides agree with TRBD1. The germline V gene has CDR1 SGHRS and CDR2 YFSETQ. The CDR3 loop spans 15 amino acids. V shed 4 bases, J shed 1 base, and the junction held 5 bases outside the gene matches. The CDR3 DNA follows: TGCGCCAGCAGCGACGGACAGGGTCGCACAGATACGCAGTATTTT. It is translated as CASSDGQGRTDTQYF.

This sequence joins TRBV24-1 and TRBJ1-1, with D uncertain. The germline CDR1 and CDR2 sequences are KGHDR and SFDVKD. Trimming stripped 4 bases from V and 6 bases from J, with 14 bases between. The CDR3 is made up of 14 amino acids. The CDR3 bases are TGTGCCACCAGTGACCAGGACGGGCGAGCTGAAGCTTTCTTT. Amino acid sequence: CATSDQDGRAEAFF.

The genes are TRBV5-1 and TRBJ2-2, with unresolved D. In germline, CDR1 is SGHRS, CDR2 YFSETQ. Between the trimmed V and J ends, which lost 4 bases and 4 bases, there was a span of 11 bases. The CDR3 consists of 14 residues. The CDR3 loop is CASSLSKSTGELFF. CDR3 nucleotide sequence: TGCGCCAGCAGCCTTTCCAAATCCACCGGGGAGCTGTTTTTT.

Here the CDR3 reads CSVDSGGLFF. CDR3 in DNA: TGCAGCGTTGATAGCGGAGGATTGTTTTTT. The J gene is TRBJ1-4, the V gene TRBV29-1; D uncertain. Deletions cut 3 bases from V and 15 bases from J, with 11 bases between. This CDR3 has 10 amino acids. Germline CDR1 is SQVTM and CDR2 is ANQGSEA.

The chain combines TRBV29-1 with TRBJ2-7; D could derive from TRBD1 or TRBD2 (6 bases each). V was shortened by 7 bases and J by 0 bases, with 28 bases between the two germline ends. This CDR3 has 18 amino acids. The germline gives CDR1 SQVTM, CDR2 ANQGSEA. CDR3 bases: TGCAGCGCCCGGGCCACGGACAGCCTAAGGGAGGCCTCCTACGAGCAGTACTTC. It is translated as CSARATDSLREASYEQYF.

This clonotype was counted a few times. The rearrangement links TRBV28 to TRBJ1-1; weak D call: TRBD1 (5 bases). Germline-derived CDR1 and CDR2 are MDHEN and SYDVKM. V lost 2 bases and J lost 4, with 14 bases in between. CDR3 length equals 15 residues. The CDR3 region has the DNA TGTGCCAGCAGTTTACCCTCTTCAGGGTCCACTGAAGCTTTCTTT. It codes for CASSLPSSGSTEAFF. The full variable domain, completed using reference TRBV28 and TRBJ1-1, is DVKVTQSSRYLVKRTGEKVFLECVQDMDHENMFWYRQDPGLGLRLIYFSYDVKMKEKGDIPEGYSVSREKKERFSLILESASTNQTSMYLCASSLPSSGSTEAFFGQGTRLTVV.

The chain joins TRBV4-2 to TRBJ1-5; no reliable D call. The length of the CDR3 is 16 residues. Trimming stripped 0 bases from V and 0 bases from J, with 9 bases between. Germline V gene data show CDR1 as LGHNA and CDR2 as YNFKEQ. CDR3 coding DNA: TGTGCCAGCAGCCAAGAAGAATCTCTTAGCAATCAGCCCCAGCATTTT. Protein sequence: CASSQEESLSNQPQHF.

The rearrangement joins TRBV5-1 to TRBJ1-1; 7 bases are a match to TRBD1. CDR3 length: 12 residues. Germline CDR1 is SGHRS and CDR2 is YFSETQ. Unmatched junction bases numbered 4, after V lost 4 bases and J lost 7 bases. DNA of the CDR3: TGCGCCAGCAGCACGACAGGGAGTGAAGCTTTCTTT. Amino acids: CASSTTGSEAFF.

This clonotype has just a few counts. The DNA of the CDR3 is TGCAGTGCTAGAGATCTCCCGCTAGCGGGAAGCGACGAGCAGTACTTC. Translating gives CSARDLPLAGSDEQYF. This chain uses TRBV20-1 with TRBJ2-7; 9 nucleotides align to TRBD2. CDR1 is DFQATT and CDR2 is SNEGSKA in the germline V gene (reference sequence). V shed 0 bases and J 5 bases; nucleotides not matched to a gene: 11. The CDR3 is made up of 16 amino acids.

The rearrangement links TRBV7-3 to TRBJ2-1, with TRBD2 as a possible D gene (5 bases). The germline V gene encodes CDR1 SGHTA and CDR2 FQGTGA. CDR3 length equals 12 residues. Trimming took off 5 bases at V and 9 bases at J, with 11 bases between the two ends. The CDR3 protein is CASSPGGPEQFF. The DNA of the CDR3 is TGTGCCAGCAGCCCAGGCGGGCCTGAGCAGTTCTTC.

The chain couples TRBV19 to TRBJ2-1, with 7 bases aligning to TRBD1. Germline V lookup: CDR1 LNHDA, CDR2 SQIVND (reference sequence). With V trimmed by 6 bases and J by 5 bases, 13 bases remained unmatched. This CDR3 has 16 residues. This CDR3 reads CASSHVLGQANNEQFF. In nucleotides, the CDR3 is TGTGCCAGTAGCCACGTCCTAGGACAGGCCAACAATGAGCAGTTCTTC.

The genes are TRBV5-8 and TRBJ2-7; TRBD2 aligns across 9 bases. V lost 4 bases and J lost 3; bases outside the gene matches: 8. This CDR3 spans 15 amino acids. CDR1 is SGHTS, CDR2 YDEGEE, per germline. The CDR3 protein is CASSPGLAGVYEQYF. The CDR3 coding sequence is TGTGCCAGCAGCCCGGGACTAGCTGGCGTCTACGAGCAGTACTTC.

This chain connects TRBV20-1 to TRBJ2-3; TRBD2 matches 11 bases. The CDR3 has 15 residues. V shed 5 bases and J 0 bases; nucleotides not matched to a gene: 4. Germline V CDR1 and CDR2: DFQATT, SNEGSKA (reference sequence). CDR3 DNA sequence: TGCAGTGCTCTAGCGGGAGGATTTAGCACAGATACGCAGTATTTT. This translates into CSALAGGFSTDTQYF.

This clonotype came up a few times. The V call is TRBV7-9, the J call TRBJ1-1; D uncertain. V gave up 3 bases and J gave up 7 bases, with 9 bases separating them. CDR1 and CDR2 (germline): SEHNR, FQNEAQ (reference sequence). The CDR3 is 12 amino acids. DNA for the CDR3: TGTGCCAGCAGCTTCCCGGGCCGTGAAGCTTTCTTT. This encodes CASSFPGREAFF. Looking up the rest from reference TRBV7-9 and TRBJ1-1 gives the full variable domain: DTGVSQNPRHKITKRGQNVTFRCDPISEHNRLYWYRQTLGQGPEFLTYFQNEAQLEKSRLLSDRFSAERPKGSFSTLEIQRTEQGDSAMYLCASSFPGREAFFGQGTRLTVV.

J is TRBJ1-3 and V is TRBV5-6; D is unresolved. V lost 2 bases, J lost 3 bases, and 3 bases lay in between. The germline CDR1 and CDR2 sequences are SGHDT and YYEEEE. CDR3 length: 12 residues. The CDR3 loop reads CASSFDGNTIYF. DNA of the CDR3: TGTGCCAGCAGCTTTGATGGAAACACCATATATTTT.

The J gene is TRBJ2-3, the V gene TRBV20-1, with 7 bases matching TRBD1. This CDR3 is 17 amino acids long. V lost 3 bases to trimming and J lost 0 bases; unmatched junction nucleotides: 12. Per the germline V gene, CDR1 is DFQATT and CDR2 is SNEGSKA (reference sequence). DNA for the CDR3: TGCAGTGCTAGGCACAGGGGAAAACTCCCTAGCACAGATACGCAGTATTTT. This encodes CSARHRGKLPSTDTQYF.

This clonotype was found a few times. Here the CDR3 reads CASSLAGQAPLDTEAFF. In DNA form, the CDR3 reads TGTGCCAGCAGCTTAGCCGGACAGGCGCCCCTGGACACTGAAGCTTTCTTT. This chain uses TRBV7-9 with TRBJ1-1, with 7 nucleotides matching TRBD1. This CDR3 has 17 amino acids. CDR1 and CDR2 from the germline V gene are SEHNR and FQNEAQ (reference sequence). Germline trimming cut 0 bases from V and 3 bases from J; bases unmatched to any gene: 10. Drawing the rest from reference TRBV7-9 and TRBJ1-1, the complete variable domain is DTGVSQNPRHKITKRGQNVTFRCDPISEHNRLYWYRQTLGQGPEFLTYFQNEAQLEKSRLLSDRFSAERPKGSFSTLEIQRTEQGDSAMYLCASSLAGQAPLDTEAFFGQGTRLTVV.

The chain carries TRBV6-5 and TRBJ2-2, with a weak D call TRBD1 (6 bases). Trimming stripped 4 bases from V and 4 bases from J, with 16 bases between. The germline gives CDR1 MNHEY, CDR2 SVGAGI. The CDR3 loop spans 16 amino acids. CDR3 sequence (DNA): TGTGCCAGCAGTTCGCACAGGGAGATTGGCACCGGGGAGCTGTTTTTT. Translation gives CASSSHREIGTGELFF.

V is TRBV11-2 and J is TRBJ2-3; 7 nucleotides align to TRBD2. This CDR3 has 16 amino acids. Germline values: CDR1 SGHAT, CDR2 FQNNGV. With 0 bases clipped from V and 4 bases from J, the junction kept 7 bases outside the gene matches. The CDR3 bases are TGTGCCAGCAGCTTAGATCATCGGGAGGACGCAGATACGCAGTATTTT. Translated: CASSLDHREDADTQYF. The full variable domain, in which reference TRBV11-2 and TRBJ2-3 provide the parts outside the CDR3, is EAGVAQSPRYKIIEKRQSVAFWCNPISGHATLYWYQQILGQGPKLLIQFQNNGVVDDSQLPKDRFSAERLKGVDSTLKIQPAKLEDSAVYLCASSLDHREDADTQYFGPGTRLTVL.

CDR3 DNA sequence: TGTGCCAGCACTTTCCACCGGGACGAAATCTATGGCTACACCTTC. Its protein product is CASTFHRDEIYGYTF. The chain is built from TRBV6-5 and TRBJ1-2, with TRBD1 as a possible D gene (5 bases). The CDR3 is 15 amino acids. CDR1 and CDR2 (germline): MNHEY, SVGAGI. Trimming removed 7 bases from V and 4 bases from J, with 19 bases in between.

This clonotype was observed a handful of times. The chain joins TRBV5-1 to TRBJ1-2, with 12 positions matching TRBD1. CDR1 is SGHRS and CDR2 is YFSETQ in the germline V gene. V lost 5 bases, J lost 8 bases, and 7 bases stayed unmatched. This CDR3 contains 14 residues. For the CDR3, the DNA is TGCGCCAGCAGTCCGGGACAGGGGGCGCTCGGCTACACCTTC. It encodes CASSPGQGALGYTF.

The chain has TRBV7-9 and TRBJ2-7, with 11 bases matching TRBD2. The V gene end was trimmed by 2 bases and the J gene end by 5 bases; junction bases not matched to a gene: 5. CDR3 length: 15 residues. Germline-derived CDR1 and CDR2 are SEHNR and FQNEAQ (reference sequence). The CDR3 nucleotides are TGTGCCAGCAGCTTAACTAGCGGGAGATCCCACGAGCAGTACTTC. Translated, it gives CASSLTSGRSHEQYF.

This CDR3 reads CASSSFTGTGGHEQYF. The CDR3, as DNA: TGTGCCAGCAGCTCATTCACCGGGACAGGGGGCCACGAGCAGTACTTC. V is TRBV3-1 and J is TRBJ2-7; the match to TRBD1 covers 12 bases. Germline lookup yields CDR1 LGHDT and CDR2 YNNKEL (reference sequence). With V trimmed by 5 bases and J by 5 bases, 10 bases remained unmatched. The CDR3 loop spans 16 amino acids.

V usage is TRBV29-1 and J usage is TRBJ2-7, with D maybe TRBD1 (5 bases). V lost 4 bases to trimming and J lost 0 bases, with 13 bases between them. CDR3 length: 14 residues. From germline, CDR1 is SQVTM and CDR2 ANQGSEA. The CDR3 here is CSVVERQTSYEQYF. The CDR3, as DNA: TGCAGCGTTGTCGAAAGACAGACCTCCTACGAGCAGTACTTC.

The chain employs TRBV6-2 or TRBV6-3 and TRBJ1-1, with 7 bases identical to TRBD1. The CDR3 has 13 residues. CDR1 MNHEY and CDR2 SVGEGT come from the germline V gene. The V gene end was trimmed by 6 bases and the J gene end by 5 bases; junction bases not matched to a gene: 6. CDR3: CASRPQGPTEAFF. The CDR3 nucleotides read TGTGCCAGCAGACCACAGGGGCCTACTGAAGCTTTCTTT.

The CDR3 here is CSAPPSRGRSHNEQFF. DNA for the CDR3: TGCAGTGCCCCCCCCTCCCGCGGGAGGTCCCACAATGAGCAGTTCTTC. This chain uses TRBV20-1 with TRBJ2-1; TRBD2 matches 8 bases. Losses at the gene ends were 6 bases for V and 5 bases for J; bases not matched to a gene: 15. Germline CDR1 and CDR2: DFQATT and SNEGSKA (reference sequence). There are 16 residues in the CDR3.